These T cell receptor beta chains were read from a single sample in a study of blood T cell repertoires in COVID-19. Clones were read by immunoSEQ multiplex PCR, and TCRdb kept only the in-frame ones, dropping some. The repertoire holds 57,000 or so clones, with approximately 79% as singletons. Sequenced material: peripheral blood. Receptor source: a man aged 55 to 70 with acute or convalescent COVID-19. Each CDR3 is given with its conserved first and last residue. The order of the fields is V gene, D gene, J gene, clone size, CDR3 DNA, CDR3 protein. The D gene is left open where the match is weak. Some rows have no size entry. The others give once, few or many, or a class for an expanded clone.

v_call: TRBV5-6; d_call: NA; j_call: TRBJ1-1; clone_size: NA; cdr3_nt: TGTGCCAGCGGAGGGTGGTGGAACACTGAAGCTTTCTTT; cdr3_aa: CASGGWWNTEAFF
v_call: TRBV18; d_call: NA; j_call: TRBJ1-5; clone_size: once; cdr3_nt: TGTGCCAGCTCACCGACAGGAGCGATGGGCAATCAGCCCCAGCATTTT; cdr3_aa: CASSPTGAMGNQPQHF
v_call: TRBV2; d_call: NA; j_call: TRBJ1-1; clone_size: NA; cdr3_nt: TGTGCCAGCGAGCCAGGACGGACTCAACCTGGGGCTTTCTTT; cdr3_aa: CASEPGRTQPGAFF
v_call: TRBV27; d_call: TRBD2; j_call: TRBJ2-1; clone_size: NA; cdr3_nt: TGTGCCAGCACCCTAGCGGGAGCCTACAATGAGCAGTTCTTC; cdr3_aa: CASTLAGAYNEQFF
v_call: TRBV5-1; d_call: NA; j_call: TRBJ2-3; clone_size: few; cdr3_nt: TGCGCCAGCAGCTTGCATGGAGCAGATACGCAGTATTTT; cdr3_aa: CASSLHGADTQYF
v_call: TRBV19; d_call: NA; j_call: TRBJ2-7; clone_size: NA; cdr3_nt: TGTGCCAGTAGTCCTAGCGACTCCTACGAGCAGTACTTC; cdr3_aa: CASSPSDSYEQYF
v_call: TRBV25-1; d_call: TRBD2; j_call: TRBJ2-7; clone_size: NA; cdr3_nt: TGTGCCAGCAGTGAACCCAGGAGGGCGGGGGGCACCTACGAGCAGTACTTC; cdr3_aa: CASSEPRRAGGTYEQYF
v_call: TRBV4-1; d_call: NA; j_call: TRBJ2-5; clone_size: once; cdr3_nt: TGCGCCAGCAGCCAAGGGGTAGCGCCAAACCAAGAGACCCAGTACTTC; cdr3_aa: CASSQGVAPNQETQYF
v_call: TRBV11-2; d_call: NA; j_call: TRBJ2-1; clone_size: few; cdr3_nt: TGTGCCAGCAGCTTAGATGGGCTAGCGAGATACAATGAGCAGTTCTTC; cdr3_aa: CASSLDGLARYNEQFF
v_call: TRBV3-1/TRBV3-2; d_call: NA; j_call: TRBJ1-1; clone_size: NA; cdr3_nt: TGTGCCAGCAGGAGAGAGACAGAAGCTTTCTTT; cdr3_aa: CASRRETEAFF
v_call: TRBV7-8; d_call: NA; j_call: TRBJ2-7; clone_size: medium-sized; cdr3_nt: TGTGCCAGCAGCTTAGAACTCCTTTACGGGCAGTACTTC; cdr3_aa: CASSLELLYGQYF
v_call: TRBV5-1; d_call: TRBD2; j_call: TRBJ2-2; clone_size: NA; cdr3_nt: TGCGCCAGCAGCTCTAGCGGAACAAGCACCGGGGAGCTGTTTTTT; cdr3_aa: CASSSSGTSTGELFF
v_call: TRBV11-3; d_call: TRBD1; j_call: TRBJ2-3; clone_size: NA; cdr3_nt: TGTGCCAGCAGCTCCGGACAGGGGGCAGGTGATACGCAGTATTTT; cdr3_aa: CASSSGQGAGDTQYF
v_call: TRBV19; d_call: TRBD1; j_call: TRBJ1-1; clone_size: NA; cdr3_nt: TGTGCCAGTAGTTACAGGGGGATGAACACTGAAGCTTTCTTT; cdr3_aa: CASSYRGMNTEAFF
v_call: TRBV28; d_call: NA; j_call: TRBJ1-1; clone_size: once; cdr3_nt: TGTGCCAGCAGTTTGTTGGGAGCTTTTGGAGCTTTCTTT; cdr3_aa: CASSLLGAFGAFF
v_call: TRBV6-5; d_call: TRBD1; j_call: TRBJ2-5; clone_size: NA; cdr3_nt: TGTGCCAGCAGCCAGACAGGGTGGGGGTCCGAGACCCAGTACTTC; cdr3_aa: CASSQTGWGSETQYF
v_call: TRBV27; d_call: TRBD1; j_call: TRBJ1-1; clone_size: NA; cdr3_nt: TGTGCCAGCAACTCTTATCCCAGGGGGCTTAACACTGAAGCTTTCTTT; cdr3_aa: CASNSYPRGLNTEAFF
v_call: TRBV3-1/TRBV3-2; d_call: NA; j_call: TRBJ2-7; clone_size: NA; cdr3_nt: TGTGCCAGCAGCCAAGGAGTGCACGAGCAGTACTTC; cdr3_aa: CASSQGVHEQYF
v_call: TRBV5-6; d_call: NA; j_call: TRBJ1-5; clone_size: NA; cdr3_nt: TGTGCCAGCAGCTTGTCCGGGGGGCCCAATCAGCCCCAGCATTTT; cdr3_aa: CASSLSGGPNQPQHF
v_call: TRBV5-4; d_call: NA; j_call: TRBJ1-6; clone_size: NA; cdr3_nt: TGTGCCAGCAGCTTGGCAGGGGCGCGGTATAATTCACCCCTCCACTTT; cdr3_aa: CASSLAGARYNSPLHF
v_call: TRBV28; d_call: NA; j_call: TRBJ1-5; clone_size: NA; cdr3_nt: TGTGCCAGCACTGCGGTAAGTCTGGATCAGCCCCAGCATTTT; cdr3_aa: CASTAVSLDQPQHF
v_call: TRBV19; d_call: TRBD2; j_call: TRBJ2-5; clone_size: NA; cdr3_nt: TGTGCCAGTAGTATTTGGACTAGCGGGAAACAAGAGACCCAGTACTTC; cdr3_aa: CASSIWTSGKQETQYF
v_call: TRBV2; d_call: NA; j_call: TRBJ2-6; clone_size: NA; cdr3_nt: TGTGCCAGCAGTGAACAGGCTCCGTCTGGGGCCAACGTCCTGACTTTC; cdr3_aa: CASSEQAPSGANVLTF
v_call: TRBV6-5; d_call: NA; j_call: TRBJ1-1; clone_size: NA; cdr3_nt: TGTGCCAGCAGTTACTCGAGGGGGGGCTGGACTGAAGCTTTCTTT; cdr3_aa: CASSYSRGGWTEAFF
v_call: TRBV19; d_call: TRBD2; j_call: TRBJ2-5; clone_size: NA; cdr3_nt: TGTGCCAGTAGTATTAGCGGGAGGGCCGGAGAGACCCAGTACTTC; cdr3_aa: CASSISGRAGETQYF
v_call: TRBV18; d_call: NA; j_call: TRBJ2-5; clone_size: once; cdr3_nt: TGTGCCAGCTCACGCAGGACAGATCAGTACCAAGAGACCCAGTACTTC; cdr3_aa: CASSRRTDQYQETQYF
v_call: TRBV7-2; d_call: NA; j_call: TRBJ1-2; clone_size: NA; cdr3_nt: TGTGCCAGCAACTACTTCGGGAGGAGCTATGGCTACACCTTC; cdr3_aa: CASNYFGRSYGYTF
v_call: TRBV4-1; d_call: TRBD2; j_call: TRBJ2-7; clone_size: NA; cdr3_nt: TGCGCCAGCAGCCTAGGTATAGCGGGAGCAGTCGAGCAGTACTTC; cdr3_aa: CASSLGIAGAVEQYF
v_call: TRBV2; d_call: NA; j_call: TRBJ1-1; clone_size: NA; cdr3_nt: TGTGCCAGCAGTGAGGGGGGTGGTTACACTGAAGCTTTCTTT; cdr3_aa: CASSEGGGYTEAFF
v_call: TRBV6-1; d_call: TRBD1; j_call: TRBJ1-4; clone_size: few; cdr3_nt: TGTGCCAGCAGTGAATGGGACAGGGGGCGCCGGGCAACTAATGAAAAACTGTTTTTT; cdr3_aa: CASSEWDRGRRATNEKLFF
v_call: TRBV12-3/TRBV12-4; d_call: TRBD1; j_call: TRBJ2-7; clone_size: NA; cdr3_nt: TGTGCCAGCAGTTTGACAGGGACCTACGAGCAGTACTTC; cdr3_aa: CASSLTGTYEQYF
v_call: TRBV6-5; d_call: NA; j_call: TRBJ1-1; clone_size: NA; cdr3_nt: TGTGCCAGCAGCCGAGGGCAGCAGATTGAAGCTTTCTTT; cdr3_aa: CASSRGQQIEAFF
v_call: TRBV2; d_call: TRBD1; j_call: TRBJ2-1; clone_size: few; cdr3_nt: TGTGCCAGCAGCAAACCCCGGGACAGGGGCGATGAGCAGTTCTTC; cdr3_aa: CASSKPRDRGDEQFF
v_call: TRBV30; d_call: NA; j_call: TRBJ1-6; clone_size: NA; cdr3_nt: TGTGCCTGGAGTGCCCAGGTGCTTAATTCACCCCTCCACTTT; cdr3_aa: CAWSAQVLNSPLHF
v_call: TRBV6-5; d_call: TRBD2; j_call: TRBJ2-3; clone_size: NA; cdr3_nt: TGTGCCAGCAGCCTACTAGCGGCTAGCACAGATACGCAGTATTTT; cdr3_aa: CASSLLAASTDTQYF
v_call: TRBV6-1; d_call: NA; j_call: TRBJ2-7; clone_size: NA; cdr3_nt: TGTGCCAGCAGTCCGACAGAACGCTTCTACGAGCAGTACTTC; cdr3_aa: CASSPTERFYEQYF
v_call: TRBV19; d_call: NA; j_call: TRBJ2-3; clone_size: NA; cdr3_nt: TGTGCCAGTAGTATAGGGGGACTTGGCACAGATACGCAGTATTTT; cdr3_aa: CASSIGGLGTDTQYF
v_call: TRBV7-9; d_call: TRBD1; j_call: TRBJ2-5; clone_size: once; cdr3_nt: TGTGCCAGCAGCACCAGGGGGCTACAAGAGACCCAGTACTTC; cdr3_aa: CASSTRGLQETQYF
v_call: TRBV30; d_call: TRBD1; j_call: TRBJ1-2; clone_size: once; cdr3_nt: TGTGCCAGGGGACAGGGGAGAGGTGGCTACACCTTC; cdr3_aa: CARGQGRGGYTF
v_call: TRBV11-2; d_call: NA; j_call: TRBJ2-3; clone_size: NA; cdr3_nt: TGTGCCAGCAGCTTATTGAGCGATACGCAGTATTTT; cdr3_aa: CASSLLSDTQYF